This T cell receptor beta chain was obtained from a study of T cell responses to AZD1222 COVID-19 vaccine. Study-level background: Second doses that came at about 4 or about 12 weeks were put together.

Profiled with immunoSEQ multiplex PCR; TCRdb holds only in-frame clones, not every one. This table holds 100,000 to 150,000 clones, over 75% found once. The CDR3 has 13 residues. J lost 7 bases, V lost 7 bases, and 7 bases had no gene match. Points from the study as a whole: Females made up more of the donors, who were largely white British, and clonal diversity may have come out too low. The study found vaccine-associated CD4 TCRs spanning spike, dominant at 160-218 and 743-854. Spike-specific TCR breadth and depth grew following two AZD1222 doses.

Points on this clone: Its specificity is unknown.

This TCR derives from an adult in good health. This rearrangement joins TRBV12-3 or TRBV12-4 to TRBJ2-5; 9 nucleotides line up with TRBD1. Source: peripheral blood, taken on day 0 of AZD1222 vaccination. CDR3 sequence (DNA): TGTGCCAGCATCCAGACAGGGGGGGGGACCCAGTACTTC. Its translation is CASIQTGGGTQYF.